Shown below are 25 T cell receptor beta chains from a single sample sequenced in a study of T cell changes during pregnancy in multiple sclerosis. Repertoires were generated with immunoSEQ multiplex PCR, while TCRdb's copy carries only in-frame clones and drops some. The table records roughly 39,000 clones, approximately 90% of them present only once. The sample here was CD4+ T cells from peripheral blood mononuclear cells, taken before pregnancy. The receptors come from a female donor with multiple sclerosis, enrolled in a pregnancy study.

The gene calls are TRBV30 and TRBJ2-7; D uncertain. Germline lookup yields CDR1 GTSNPN and CDR2 SVGIG (reference sequence). Trimming took off 1 base at V and 9 bases at J, with 10 bases between the two ends. The CDR3 has 11 residues. The CDR3 DNA is TGTGCCTGGAGTGACCAGGTATCGCAGTACTTC. This sequence encodes CAWSDQVSQYF.

V and J are TRBV28 and TRBJ2-3, with D possibly being TRBD1 (6 bases). CDR1 is MDHEN, CDR2 SYDVKM, per germline. The CDR3 extends over 16 amino acids. V lost 1 base to trimming and J lost 6 bases, with 17 bases between them. CDR3 nucleotides: TGTGCCAGCAGTTTATCCAGGGGCCCTGCTACTGATACGCAGTATTTT. Its translation is CASSLSRGPATDTQYF. The full variable domain, rest sourced from reference TRBV28 and TRBJ2-3, is DVKVTQSSRYLVKRTGEKVFLECVQDMDHENMFWYRQDPGLGLRLIYFSYDVKMKEKGDIPEGYSVSREKKERFSLILESASTNQTSMYLCASSLSRGPATDTQYFGPGTRLTVL.

The V and J genes are TRBV5-1 and TRBJ2-7; 9 nucleotides align to TRBD1. The germline V gene has CDR1 SGHRS and CDR2 YFSETQ. Losses at the gene ends were 5 bases for V and 4 bases for J; bases not matched to a gene: 7. There are 14 residues in the CDR3. CDR3 DNA: TGCGCCAGCAGTGCTACAGGGGGCGCGTACGAGCAGTACTTC. Its protein is CASSATGGAYEQYF.

The chain uses TRBV7-2 and TRBJ2-7; 8 bases map to TRBD2. Unmatched junction bases numbered 13, after V lost 1 base and J lost 5 bases. The CDR3 covers 17 residues. Looked up from germline, CDR1 is SGHTA and CDR2 is FQGNSA. Written as DNA, the CDR3 is TGTGCCAGCAGCTTAGTGGGGGGGGCGGGAGGTAGACACGAGCAGTACTTC. It codes for CASSLVGGAGGRHEQYF.

The J gene is TRBJ2-7, the V gene TRBV5-6, with a weak D call TRBD2 (6 bases). The CDR3 extends over 15 amino acids. The V gene's germline CDR1 is SGHDT and CDR2 YYEEEE. V was clipped by 5 bases and J by 0 bases, with 15 bases between them. This CDR3 reads CASREEGQTSYEQYF. The CDR3 coding sequence is TGTGCCAGCAGGGAGGAGGGTCAGACCTCCTACGAGCAGTACTTC. Full variable domain (missing parts from reference TRBV5-6 and TRBJ2-7): DAGVTQSPTHLIKTRGQQVTLRCSPKSGHDTVSWYQQALGQGPQFIFQYYEEEERQRGNFPDRFSGHQFPNYSSELNVNALLLGDSALYLCASREEGQTSYEQYFGPGTRLTVT.

The rearrangement uses TRBV7-2 and TRBJ2-7, with TRBD2 identical over 11 bases. J was trimmed by 3 bases and V by 5 bases; bases with no gene match: 6. The CDR3 spans 15 residues. CDR1 and CDR2 (germline): SGHTA, FQGNSA. CDR3 sequence: CASSVGTSGNYEQYF. The CDR3 coding sequence is TGTGCCAGCAGCGTCGGGACTAGCGGAAACTACGAGCAGTACTTC.

This clone appeared once. V gene TRBV6-1 combines with J gene TRBJ2-7; 7 nucleotides line up with TRBD2. The CDR3 is 13 residues long. From germline, CDR1 is MNHNS and CDR2 SASEGT. Trimming cost V 6 bases and J 3 bases; bases outside gene matches: 5. In nucleotides, the CDR3 is TGTGCCAGCAGAGCGAGCGGGAACTACGAGCAGTACTTC. Residues: CASRASGNYEQYF.

This chain uses TRBV25-1 with TRBJ2-1; D remains unclear. This CDR3 spans 13 amino acids. V was clipped by 2 bases and J by 5 bases, with 7 bases between them. Germline CDR1 reads MGHDK; CDR2 reads SYGVNS. The CDR3 is CASSEVRNNEQFF. In nucleotides, the CDR3 is TGTGCCAGCAGTGAAGTCAGGAACAATGAGCAGTTCTTC.

V is TRBV28 and J is TRBJ2-5; 8 bases align to TRBD2. CDR3 length: 15 residues. The ends lost 4 bases at V and 6 bases at J; junction bases unmatched: 10. CDR1 is MDHEN and CDR2 is SYDVKM in the germline V gene. CDR3 sequence: CASSSPPGGGKTQYF. CDR3 bases: TGTGCCAGCAGTTCCCCCCCGGGAGGGGGGAAGACCCAGTACTTC.

This chain uses TRBV7-9 with TRBJ1-5; 9 nucleotides align to TRBD1. The junction had 10 bases not matched to a gene; V was cut back by 4 bases and J by 6 bases. CDR3 length: 16 residues. CDR1 and CDR2 from the germline V gene are SEHNR and FQNEAQ (reference sequence). CDR3 in amino acids: CASSSTAGTGTQPQHF. CDR3 DNA sequence: TGTGCCAGCAGCTCAACCGCGGGGACAGGGACTCAGCCCCAGCATTTT.

The chain links TRBV6-4 to TRBJ2-3; 11 bases are shared with TRBD2. With V trimmed by 2 bases and J by 1 base, 5 bases remained unmatched. CDR1 MRHNA and CDR2 SNTAGT come from the germline V gene. The CDR3 runs 17 residues. CDR3 coding DNA: TGTGCCAGCAGTGACCCTCGTAGCGGGAGGGGCACAGATACGCAGTATTTT. It specifies CASSDPRSGRGTDTQYF.

The chain couples TRBV5-1 to TRBJ2-5; weak D call: TRBD2 (5 bases). CDR1 is SGHRS, CDR2 YFSETQ, per germline. Trimming stripped 4 bases from V and 5 bases from J, with 12 bases between. The CDR3 is 13 residues long. CDR3 sequence (DNA): TGCGCCAGCAGCCCTTCTAGAGGGGAGACCCAGTACTTC. This codes for CASSPSRGETQYF.

This sequence joins TRBV5-1 and TRBJ2-2; 9 nucleotides line up with TRBD1. V was pared by 4 bases and J by 6 bases, with 13 bases of the junction left unmatched. The germline gives CDR1 SGHRS, CDR2 YFSETQ. The CDR3 length is 17 residues. CDR3 in amino acids: CASSLTQGAHGAGELFF. The CDR3 DNA sequence: TGCGCCAGCAGCCTTACACAGGGGGCGCATGGCGCCGGGGAGCTGTTTTTT. Drawing the rest from reference TRBV5-1 and TRBJ2-2, the complete variable domain is KAGVTQTPRYLIKTRGQQVTLSCSPISGHRSVSWYQQTPGQGLQFLFEYFSETQRNKGNFPGRFSGRQFSNSRSEMNVSTLELGDSALYLCASSLTQGAHGAGELFFGEGSRLTVL.

The chain uses TRBV5-6 and TRBJ1-4, with D tentatively TRBD1 (5 bases). The ends were cut back, 1 base at V and 0 bases at J, with 10 bases in the middle. The germline V gene has CDR1 SGHDT and CDR2 YYEEEE. The CDR3 covers 16 residues. The CDR3 coding sequence is TGTGCCAGCAGCTTGTCCCTCAGGGCAACTAATGAAAAACTGTTTTTT. This codes for CASSLSLRATNEKLFF.

The J gene is TRBJ2-3, the V gene TRBV7-9, with TRBD2 matching over 14 bases. Germline V lookup: CDR1 SEHNR, CDR2 FQNEAQ (reference sequence). The CDR3 has 19 residues. V gave up 3 bases and J gave up 4 bases; unmatched junction bases: 12. The DNA for the CDR3 is TGTGCCAGCAGCTTCCTGGGACTAGCGGGAGCCCAACGCGCAGATACGCAGTATTTT. Amino acids: CASSFLGLAGAQRADTQYF.

The chain carries TRBV27 and TRBJ1-4; D remains ambiguous. This CDR3 has 13 residues. The germline V gene has CDR1 MNHEY and CDR2 SMNVEV (reference sequence). The V gene lost 6 bases and the J gene lost 0 bases, with 5 bases spanning the gap. The CDR3 nucleotides read TGTGCCAGCAGACTTACAACTAATGAAAAACTGTTTTTT. It translates to CASRLTTNEKLFF.

Note on this clone: One end of the junction does not line up with germline, which may come from a read error. The genes are TRBV28 and TRBJ1-2; possibly TRBD1 for D (6 bases). Germline V CDR1 and CDR2: MDHEN, SYDVKM. The CDR3 has 14 amino acids. The CDR3 reads CASTRGGANHGYTF. The CDR3 nucleotides are TGTGCCAGCACTAGGGGGGGCGCTAACCATGGCTACACCTTC.

The genes are TRBV6-1 and TRBJ2-7; no clear D. Germline values: CDR1 MNHNS, CDR2 SASEGT. The germline V and J ends were trimmed by 6 bases and 6 bases, with 21 bases remaining between them. The CDR3 runs to 15 residues. The CDR3 loop reads CASSLDSYPDSEQYF. CDR3 bases: TGTGCCAGCAGCCTCGACTCGTATCCGGATAGCGAGCAGTACTTC.

This sequence joins TRBV2 and TRBJ2-3; D is perhaps TRBD1 (5 bases). This CDR3 region has 14 residues. Trimming left V 10 bases short and J 0 bases short, with 14 bases between. Germline CDR1 is SNHLY and CDR2 is FYNNEI. The CDR3 loop reads CATQGRSSTDTQYF. CDR3 coding DNA: TGTGCCACCCAGGGCCGGAGTAGCACAGATACGCAGTATTTT.

The V call is TRBV11-2, the J call TRBJ2-7, with TRBD2 matching over 13 bases. Germline lookup yields CDR1 SGHAT and CDR2 FQNNGV. After removal of 5 bases from V and 4 bases from J, the junction contained 8 bases not matched to a gene. The CDR3 has 16 residues. CDR3 sequence reads: CASSIRTSGSLYEQYF. The CDR3 DNA reads TGTGCCAGCAGCATTAGGACTAGCGGGAGTTTGTACGAGCAGTACTTC.

The CDR3 coding sequence is TGCGCCAGCAGCCCACAGGGGATGGGGAGAGAAAAACTGTTTTTT. The encoded protein is CASSPQGMGREKLFF. The chain is built from TRBV5-1 and TRBJ1-4; 7 bases align to TRBD1. The V gene end was trimmed by 4 bases and the J gene end by 8 bases; junction bases not matched to a gene: 11. Per the germline V gene, CDR1 is SGHRS and CDR2 is YFSETQ. This CDR3 comprises 15 residues.

This sequence joins TRBV27 and TRBJ1-2, with D tentatively TRBD1 (6 bases). The CDR3 runs to 14 residues. Trimming removed 5 bases at V and 8 bases at J, with 18 bases between. Germline assignment: CDR1 MNHEY and CDR2 SMNVEV (reference sequence). The CDR3 region is CASSPPGAGGGYTF. Written as DNA, the CDR3 is TGTGCCAGCAGTCCCCCAGGGGCGGGCGGGGGCTACACCTTC.

This chain joins TRBV4-3 and TRBJ2-6; D remains unclear. This CDR3 is built from 16 residues. Trimming took 1 base from V and 0 from J, leaving 7 bases between them. The germline V gene has CDR1 LGHNA and CDR2 YSLEER. DNA of the CDR3: TGCGCCAGCAGCCAAGGCGGCTCCTCTGGGGCCAACGTCCTGACTTTC. Its protein product is CASSQGGSSGANVLTF.

The chain joins TRBV30 to TRBJ2-2, with 7 positions matching TRBD2. V gave up 0 bases and J gave up 1 base; unmatched junction bases: 11. Germline V lookup: CDR1 GTSNPN, CDR2 SVGIG (reference sequence). The CDR3 extends over 18 amino acids. CDR3 sequence (DNA): TGTGCCTGGAGTGTTAGGACTAGTGTTACGGGGAACACCGGGGAGCTGTTTTTT. The encoded protein is CAWSVRTSVTGNTGELFF.

The chain links TRBV7-9 to TRBJ2-3; a possible D gene is TRBD2 (6 bases). CDR3 length: 14 residues. Germline CDR1 SEHNR, CDR2 FQNEAQ (reference sequence). The V gene lost 5 bases and the J gene lost 4 bases, with 13 bases spanning the gap. CDR3 region: CASSPWGTSDTQYF. Written as DNA, the CDR3 is TGTGCCAGCAGCCCCTGGGGGACTTCAGATACGCAGTATTTT.